This T cell receptor beta chain was sequenced during a study of patients and donors after allogeneic stem cell transplantation. Each CDR3 protein is one row after TCRdb ran MiXCR on the RT-PCR reads. This table has about a million distinct CDR3 sequences, approximately 19% appearing once. The CDR3 sequence is 15 residues long. Germline V gene sequence: CDR1 SGHRS, CDR2 YFSETQ. After removal of 4 bases from V and 2 bases from J, the junction contained 8 bases not matched to a gene. This clonotype was recorded at least ten times. The receptor was derived from a human donor who was either an allogeneic HSCT recipient or a stem cell or donor lymphocyte infusion donor (not recorded which). It is not recorded whose cells these are; they may come from a transplant donor. The chain is built from TRBV5-1 and TRBJ2-7; 8 bases are shared with TRBD1. The sequenced material came from blood, either unsorted or a sorted T cell fraction (not recorded which). Here the CDR3 DNA reads TGCGCCAGCAGCCAGACCGGGACAGGAGCCTACGAGCAGTACTTC. This sequence encodes CASSQTGTGAYEQYF.